This T cell receptor (beta chain) was sequenced in a study of T cell repertoires in cytomegalovirus infection. Between the trimmed V and J ends, which lost 9 bases and 4 bases, there was a span of 13 bases. The CDR3 totals 13 residues. The germline V gene encodes CDR1 LNHNV and CDR2 YYDKDF (reference sequence). In TCRdb, the reads were re-called with MiXCR into one record per CDR3 protein. The profile shows about 250,000 distinct CDR3 sequences, around 12% of them singletons. This receptor was obtained from a human donor in good health (CMV status not recorded). Some clones in this sample may be carry-over from other donors' samples. The V and J genes are TRBV15 and TRBJ1-5; D is perhaps TRBD1 (5 bases). The specimen was PBMCs. The CDR3 loop reads CATQEWGNQPQHF. The CDR3 bases are TGTGCCACGCAAGAATGGGGGAATCAGCCCCAGCATTTT.